The 24 T cell receptor beta chains below were found in one sample sequenced in a study of blood T cell repertoires in COVID-19. TCRdb keeps only in-frame clones here, not all; method: immunoSEQ multiplex PCR. The table shows over 400,000 clones, with more than 85% occurring only once. Material: PBMCs or T cells enriched from blood (not recorded which). Every receptor here comes from an older woman who had recovered from COVID-19.

J is TRBJ2-1 and V is TRBV14, with D hard to call. CDR3 size: 14 residues. Germline V CDR1 and CDR2: SGHDN, FVKESK. Trimming shortened V by 2 bases and J by 4 bases, and 9 bases separated the two germline ends. CDR3 DNA sequence: TGTGCCAGCAGCCAACGCCAACAGTACAATGAGCAGTTCTTC. Protein sequence: CASSQRQQYNEQFF.

As regards this clone: The sample contains more than one DNA sequence encoding this CDR3. The V call is TRBV10-3, the J call TRBJ2-3, with D perhaps matching TRBD2 (5 bases). The CDR3 sequence is 12 residues long. V was clipped by 3 bases and J by 5 bases, with 6 bases between them. Germline V gene sequence: CDR1 ENHRY, CDR2 SYGVKD. The DNA for the CDR3 is TGTGCCATCAGTGAACTAGGAGATACGCAGTATTTT. This sequence encodes CAISELGDTQYF.

This rearrangement joins TRBV4-2 to TRBJ2-2; D is perhaps TRBD2 (6 bases). Germline CDR1 reads LGHNA; CDR2 reads YNFKEQ. CDR3 size: 14 residues. V was pared by 4 bases and J by 6 bases, with 12 bases between. The CDR3 loop is CASSLGTGAGELFF. The CDR3 DNA sequence: TGTGCCAGCAGCCTAGGAACGGGGGCCGGGGAGCTGTTTTTT.

This clone occurred once. J is TRBJ2-1 and V is TRBV2, with 7 bases fitting TRBD2. The junction had 6 bases not matched to a gene; V was cut back by 4 bases and J by 0 bases. Looked up from germline, CDR1 is SNHLY and CDR2 is FYNNEI. CDR3 size: 16 residues. The CDR3 region is CASSGAAGSSYNEQFF. The CDR3 DNA follows: TGTGCCAGCAGTGGTGCAGCGGGGAGCTCCTACAATGAGCAGTTCTTC. Looking up the rest from reference TRBV2 and TRBJ2-1 gives the full variable domain: EPEVTQTPSHQVTQMGQEVILRCVPISNHLYFYWYRQILGQKVEFLVSFYNNEISEKSEIFDDQFSVERPDGSNFTLKIRSTKLEDSAMYFCASSGAAGSSYNEQFFGPGTRLTVL.

The gene calls are TRBV7-9 and TRBJ2-7; D is possibly TRBD1 (7 bases). The CDR3 is 15 residues long. Germline V CDR1 and CDR2: SEHNR, FQNEAQ (reference sequence). Trimming removed 5 bases from V and 5 bases from J, with 19 bases in between. The CDR3 is CASSIATGWEDEQYF. CDR3 sequence (DNA): TGTGCCAGCAGCATCGCGACAGGGTGGGAGGACGAGCAGTACTTC.

The rearrangement joins TRBV3-1 (or the pseudogene TRBV3-2) to TRBJ1-2, with TRBD1 identical over 8 bases. The CDR3 consists of 13 residues. Looked up from germline, CDR1 is LGHDT and CDR2 is YNNKEL (reference sequence). V lost 1 base to trimming and J lost 5 bases; unmatched junction nucleotides: 0. CDR3 in DNA: TGTGCCAGCAGCCAAGGGACAGGGTATGGCTACACCTTC. Translating it yields CASSQGTGYGYTF.

The rearrangement joins TRBV29-1 to TRBJ1-3, with TRBD1 as a possible D gene (5 bases). Germline lookup yields CDR1 SQVTM and CDR2 ANQGSEA. The CDR3 length is 16 residues. V gave up 0 bases and J gave up 0 bases, with 12 bases separating them. The CDR3 DNA follows: TGCAGCGTTGAAGATCCGGCGGACAACTCTGGAAACACCATATATTTT. Protein: CSVEDPADNSGNTIYF.

This rearrangement joins TRBV30 to TRBJ1-3; tentatively, D is TRBD1 (6 bases). CDR1 and CDR2 from the germline V gene are GTSNPN and SVGIG (reference sequence). The CDR3 runs 12 residues. The ends were cut back, 8 bases at V and 0 bases at J, with 8 bases in the middle. The CDR3: CATTGSGNTIYF. The DNA of the CDR3 is TGTGCCACGACAGGCTCTGGAAACACCATATATTTT. The variable domain in full, completed from reference TRBV30 and TRBJ1-3, reads SQTIHQWPATLVQPVGSPLSLECTVEGTSNPNLYWYRQAAGRGLQLLFYSVGIGQISSEVPQNLSASRPQDRQFILSSKKLLLSDSGFYLCATTGSGNTIYFGEGSWLTVV.

The CDR3, as DNA: TGTGCCAGCAGCCACAACTTTAGGAGGGACGAAGCTTTCTTT. Residues: CASSHNFRRDEAFF. V gene TRBV3-1 (or the pseudogene TRBV3-2) combines with J gene TRBJ1-1, with D maybe TRBD1 (5 bases). Trimming stripped 3 bases from V and 8 bases from J, with 16 bases between. The length of the CDR3 is 14 residues. CDR1 is LGHDT, CDR2 YNNKEL, per germline (reference sequence).

This sequence joins TRBV12-5 and TRBJ2-5; a weak D match, TRBD1 (6 bases). Between the trimmed V and J ends, which lost 3 bases and 2 bases, there was a span of 13 bases. Germline V gene sequence: CDR1 LGHNT, CDR2 FRNRAP. This CDR3 region has 15 residues. CDR3 DNA: TGTGCTAGTGGTTTAGGCGGACAGTTACAAGAGACCCAGTACTTC. Amino acids: CASGLGGQLQETQYF.

The chain is built from TRBV5-1 and TRBJ2-5; D may be TRBD1 (5 bases). Germline loops: CDR1 SGHRS, CDR2 YFSETQ. The V end lost 5 bases, the J end lost 5 bases, and 10 bases lay between the germline ends. The CDR3 extends over 12 amino acids. The CDR3 is CASSTAGETQYF. CDR3 coding DNA: TGCGCCAGCAGTACTGCAGGGGAGACCCAGTACTTC.

The gene calls are TRBV7-9 and TRBJ1-1; no clear D. V lost 1 base and J 3 bases, leaving 15 bases between the germline ends. The CDR3 extends over 16 amino acids. Germline V gives CDR1 SEHNR, CDR2 FQNEAQ (reference sequence). The CDR3 protein is CASSLGEVERDTEAFF. Written as DNA, the CDR3 is TGTGCCAGCAGCTTAGGAGAAGTGGAACGGGACACTGAAGCTTTCTTT.

V usage is TRBV19 and J usage is TRBJ1-4, with 7 bases aligning to TRBD1. Germline CDR1 LNHDA, CDR2 SQIVND (reference sequence). The CDR3 extends over 15 amino acids. V shed 7 bases and J 8 bases; nucleotides not matched to a gene: 13. DNA of the CDR3: TGTGCCAGTACCCCCGGGACAGCCCGCGGGGAAAAACTGTTTTTT. It translates to CASTPGTARGEKLFF. Drawing the rest from reference TRBV19 and TRBJ1-4, the complete variable domain is DGGITQSPKYLFRKEGQNVTLSCEQNLNHDAMYWYRQDPGQGLRLIYYSQIVNDFQKGDIAEGYSVSREKKESFPLTVTSAQKNPTAFYLCASTPGTARGEKLFFGSGTQLSVL.

Details on this clone: This specimen includes other DNA sequences encoding the same CDR3. The chain couples TRBV11-2 to TRBJ1-1; D might be TRBD1 (6 bases). This CDR3 is 12 amino acids long. Germline V gene lookup returns CDR1 SGHAT and CDR2 FQNNGV. Trimming took off 5 bases at V and 5 bases at J, with 9 bases between the two ends. The CDR3 bases are TGTGCCAGCAGCCCGACAGGAACTGAAGCTTTCTTT. It encodes CASSPTGTEAFF.

This clone was found once. The chain joins TRBV7-8 to TRBJ1-4, with D possibly matching TRBD1 (6 bases). Trimming stripped 1 base from V and 0 bases from J, with 12 bases between. This CDR3 contains 17 residues. Germline CDR1 is SGHVS and CDR2 is FQNEAQ. The CDR3 sequence is CASSLVQGISTNEKLFF. DNA for the CDR3: TGTGCCAGCAGCTTAGTCCAGGGGATCTCAACTAATGAAAAACTGTTTTTT.

The gene calls are TRBV4-1 and TRBJ2-7; maybe TRBD2 (7 bases). Per germline, CDR1 MGHRA and CDR2 YSYEKL. This CDR3 has 14 amino acids. V lost 3 bases and J 7 bases, leaving 16 bases between the germline ends. The CDR3 DNA reads TGCGCCAGCAGCCAGGGAGGGGGGCCGGAGGAGCAGTACTTC. Protein sequence: CASSQGGGPEEQYF.

The rearrangement joins TRBV3-1 (or the pseudogene TRBV3-2) to TRBJ1-1; D uncertain. This CDR3 is 15 amino acids long. Deletions cut 0 bases from V and 4 bases from J, with 12 bases between. The germline V gene encodes CDR1 LGHDT and CDR2 YNNKEL (reference sequence). CDR3 protein: CASSQDWGAATEAFF. The CDR3 DNA is TGTGCCAGCAGCCAAGACTGGGGAGCGGCCACTGAAGCTTTCTTT.

This chain joins TRBV7-2 and TRBJ1-6; D remains unclear. The germline V and J ends were trimmed by 7 bases and 10 bases, with 20 bases remaining between them. The germline CDR1 and CDR2 sequences are SGHTA and FQGNSA. CDR3 size: 15 residues. In DNA, the CDR3 is TGTGCCAGCAACTCCCGGGCGGGATCTAGCTCACCCCTCCACTTT. Translation: CASNSRAGSSSPLHF.

The sample holds a few counts of this clone. The chain uses TRBV25-1 and TRBJ1-4; 8 positions agree with TRBD1. Germline lookup yields CDR1 MGHDK and CDR2 SYGVNS. The CDR3 sequence is 16 residues long. V lost 6 bases, J lost 0 bases, and 6 bases stayed unmatched. The CDR3 sequence: CASRRTGLSTNEKLFF. Here the CDR3 DNA reads TGTGCCAGCAGGCGGACAGGGCTTTCAACTAATGAAAAACTGTTTTTT.

The chain combines TRBV7-9 with TRBJ1-5, with 7 bases that match TRBD1. The CDR3 runs 14 residues. Germline lookup yields CDR1 SEHNR and CDR2 FQNEAQ (reference sequence). V lost 5 bases, J lost 5 bases, and 6 bases stayed unmatched. CDR3 coding DNA: TGTGCCAGCAGCCTACAGGGGTTGGATCAGCCCCAGCATTTT. It yields the protein CASSLQGLDQPQHF.

In regard to this clone: Additional DNA sequences in this sample encode the identical CDR3. The chain joins TRBV10-3 to TRBJ2-3; TRBD2 aligns across 8 bases. V was clipped by 8 bases and J by 2 bases; unmatched bases: 6. Germline V CDR1 and CDR2: ENHRY, SYGVKD. This CDR3 region has 14 residues. CDR3 sequence (DNA): TGTGCCATCCAAAGCGGGGGTAACACAGATACGCAGTATTTT. It encodes CAIQSGGNTDTQYF.

This sequence joins TRBV21-1 and TRBJ2-3; TRBD1 reflects the table's D call only, with no check against the DNA. TRBV21-1 is labeled a pseudogene. The CDR3 runs 17 residues. The CDR3 DNA is TGTGCCAGCAGCCCTCCGGGACAGGGGGCGCGAACAGATACGCAGTATTTT. Encoded protein: CASSPPGQGARTDTQYF.

The gene calls are TRBV5-4 and TRBJ1-2, with TRBD1 matching 7 bases. CDR1 is SGHNT and CDR2 is YYREEE in the germline V gene (reference sequence). The CDR3 contains 17 residues. J was trimmed by 3 bases and V by 4 bases; bases with no gene match: 15. The DNA for the CDR3 is TGTGCCAGCAGCGGGGCAAACAGGGGTCGTGGGCACTATGGCTACACCTTC. The encoded protein is CASSGANRGRGHYGYTF.

This clone was recorded a few times. The chain carries TRBV5-4 and TRBJ2-4; perhaps TRBD2 as D (5 bases). The CDR3 covers 16 residues. From germline, CDR1 is SGHNT and CDR2 YYREEE (reference sequence). The ends were cut back, 1 base at V and 2 bases at J, with 13 bases in the middle. CDR3 bases: TGTGCCAGCAGCTTGATGTCTAGCTTCACCAAAAACATTCAGTACTTC. It translates to CASSLMSSFTKNIQYF.